The clone carrying this T cell receptor (beta chain) has a single count. During active infection, Seattle patients enrolled and were then monitored through disease. Trimming cost V 7 bases and J 0 bases, with 15 bases left between them. The CDR3 totals 14 residues. Looked up from germline, CDR1 is SQVTM and CDR2 is ANQGSEA. The data derive from a study of blood T cell repertoires in COVID-19. In the study overall: Samples representing acute and convalescent COVID-19 were sourced from the United States, Italy and Spain.

Authors' processing steps: Amplification of reference gene primers was used by the study to estimate nucleated cell counts. Assay used: immunoSEQ multiplex PCR; TCRdb lists only in-frame clones, some missing. D and trimming were read from the DNA, whereas the V and J calls and clone size are those reported in that table. The sample contains about 280,000 clones, 85% to 90% of which appear only once. What was sequenced was peripheral blood. This chain joins TRBV29-1 and TRBJ1-1; possible D gene TRBD1, 6 bases. This receptor was taken from a woman in her twenties or thirties with COVID-19, enrolled during active disease. The CDR3 loop is CSGATGLMNTEAFF. In nucleotides, the CDR3 is TGCAGCGGTGCCACAGGGTTAATGAACACTGAAGCTTTCTTT. The full variable domain, its missing parts supplied by reference TRBV29-1 and TRBJ1-1, is SAVISQKPSRDICQRGTSLTIQCQVDSQVTMMFWYRQQPGQSLTLIATANQGSEATYESGFVIDKFPISRPNLTFSTLTVSNMSPEDSSIYLCSGATGLMNTEAFFGQGTRLTVV.